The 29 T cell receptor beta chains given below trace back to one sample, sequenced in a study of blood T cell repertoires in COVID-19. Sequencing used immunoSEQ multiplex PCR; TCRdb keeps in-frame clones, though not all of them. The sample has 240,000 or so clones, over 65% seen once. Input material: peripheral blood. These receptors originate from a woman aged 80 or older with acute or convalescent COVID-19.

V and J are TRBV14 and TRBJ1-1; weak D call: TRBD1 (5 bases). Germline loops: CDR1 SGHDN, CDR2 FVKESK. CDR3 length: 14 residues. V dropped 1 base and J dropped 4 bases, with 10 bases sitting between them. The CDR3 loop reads CASSQGQRATEAFF. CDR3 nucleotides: TGTGCCAGCAGCCAAGGACAGCGGGCCACTGAAGCTTTCTTT.

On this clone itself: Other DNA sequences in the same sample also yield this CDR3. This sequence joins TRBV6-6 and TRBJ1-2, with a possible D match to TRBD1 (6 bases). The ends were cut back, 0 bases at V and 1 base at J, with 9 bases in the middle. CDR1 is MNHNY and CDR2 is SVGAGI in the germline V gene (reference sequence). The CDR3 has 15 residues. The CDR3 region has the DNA TGTGCCAGCAGTTACTCAGGCAGGGGTAACTATGGCTACACCTTC. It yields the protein CASSYSGRGNYGYTF.

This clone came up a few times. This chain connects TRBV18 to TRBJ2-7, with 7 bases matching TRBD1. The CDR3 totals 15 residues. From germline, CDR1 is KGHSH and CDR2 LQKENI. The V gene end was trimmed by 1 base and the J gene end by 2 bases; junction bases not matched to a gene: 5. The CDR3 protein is CASSPQSGTAYEQYF. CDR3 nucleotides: TGTGCCAGCTCACCACAGTCCGGGACAGCCTACGAGCAGTACTTC. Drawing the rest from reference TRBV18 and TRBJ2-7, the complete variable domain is NAGVMQNPRHLVRRRGQEARLRCSPMKGHSHVYWYRQLPEEGLKFMVYLQKENIIDESGMPKERFSAEFPKEGPSILRIQQVVRGDSAAYFCASSPQSGTAYEQYFGPGTRLTVT.

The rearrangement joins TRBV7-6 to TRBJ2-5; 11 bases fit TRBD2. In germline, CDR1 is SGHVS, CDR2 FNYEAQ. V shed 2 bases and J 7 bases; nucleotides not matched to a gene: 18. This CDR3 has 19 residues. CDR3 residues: CASSLLHLASGGPKGTQYF. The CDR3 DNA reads TGTGCCAGCAGCTTACTCCATCTGGCTAGCGGGGGGCCGAAAGGGACCCAGTACTTC.

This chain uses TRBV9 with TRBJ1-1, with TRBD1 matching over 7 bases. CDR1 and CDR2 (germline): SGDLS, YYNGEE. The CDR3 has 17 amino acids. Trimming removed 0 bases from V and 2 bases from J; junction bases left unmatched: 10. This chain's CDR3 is CASSVGGGTAVNTEAFF. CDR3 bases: TGTGCCAGCAGCGTAGGAGGGGGGACAGCAGTCAACACTGAAGCTTTCTTT.

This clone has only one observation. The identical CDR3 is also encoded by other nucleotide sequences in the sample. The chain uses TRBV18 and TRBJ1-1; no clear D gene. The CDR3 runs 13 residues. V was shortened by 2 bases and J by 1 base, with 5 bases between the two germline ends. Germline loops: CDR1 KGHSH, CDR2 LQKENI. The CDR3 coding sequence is TGTGCCAGCTCACCAAGCCAGAACACTGAAGCTTTCTTT. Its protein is CASSPSQNTEAFF.

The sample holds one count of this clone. The CDR3 reads CASSFRGVNTGELFF. The CDR3 DNA is TGTGCCAGCAGCTTTCGCGGGGTGAACACCGGGGAGCTGTTTTTT. The chain couples TRBV7-2 to TRBJ2-2, with D tentatively TRBD2 (6 bases). Trimming left V 3 bases short and J 1 base short, with 9 bases between. Per germline, CDR1 SGHTA and CDR2 FQGNSA. CDR3 length equals 15 residues.

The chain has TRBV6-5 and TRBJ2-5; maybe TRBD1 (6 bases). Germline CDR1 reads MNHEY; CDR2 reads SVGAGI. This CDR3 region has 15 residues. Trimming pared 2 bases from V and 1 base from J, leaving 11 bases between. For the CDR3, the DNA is TGTGCCAGCAGTTACACCTACAGGGCCCAAGAGACCCAGTACTTC. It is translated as CASSYTYRAQETQYF.

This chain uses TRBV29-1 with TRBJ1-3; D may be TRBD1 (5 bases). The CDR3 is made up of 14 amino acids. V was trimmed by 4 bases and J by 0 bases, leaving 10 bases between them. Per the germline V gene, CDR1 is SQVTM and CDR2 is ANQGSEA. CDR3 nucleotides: TGCAGCGTTGTTCAGGGCTTCTCTGGAAACACCATATATTTT. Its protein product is CSVVQGFSGNTIYF.

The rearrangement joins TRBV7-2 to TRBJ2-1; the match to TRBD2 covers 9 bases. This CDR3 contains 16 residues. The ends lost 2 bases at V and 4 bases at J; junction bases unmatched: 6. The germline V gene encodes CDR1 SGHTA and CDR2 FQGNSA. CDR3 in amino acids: CASSLWRGGRYNEQFF. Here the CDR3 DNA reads TGTGCCAGCAGCTTATGGCGGGGGGGCCGGTACAATGAGCAGTTCTTC.

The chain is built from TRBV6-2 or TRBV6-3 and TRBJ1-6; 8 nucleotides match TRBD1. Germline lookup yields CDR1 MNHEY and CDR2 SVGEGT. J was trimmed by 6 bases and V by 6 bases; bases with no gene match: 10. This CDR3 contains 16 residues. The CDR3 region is CASSRGQGGGNSPLHF. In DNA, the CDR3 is TGTGCCAGCAGCCGCGGACAGGGTGGTGGTAATTCACCCCTCCACTTT.

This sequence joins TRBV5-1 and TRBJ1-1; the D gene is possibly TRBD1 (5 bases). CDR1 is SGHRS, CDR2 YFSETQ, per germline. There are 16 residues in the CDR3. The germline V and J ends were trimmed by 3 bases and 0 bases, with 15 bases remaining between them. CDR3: CASSSGGGVLNTEAFF. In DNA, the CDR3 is TGCGCCAGCAGCTCAGGAGGAGGGGTACTGAACACTGAAGCTTTCTTT.

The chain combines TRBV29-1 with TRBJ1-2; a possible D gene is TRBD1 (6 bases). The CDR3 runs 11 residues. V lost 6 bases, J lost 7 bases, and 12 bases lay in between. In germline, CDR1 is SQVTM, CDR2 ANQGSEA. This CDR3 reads CSVLQGAGYTF. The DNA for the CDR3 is TGCAGCGTCTTACAGGGTGCTGGCTACACCTTC. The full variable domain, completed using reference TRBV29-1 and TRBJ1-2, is SAVISQKPSRDICQRGTSLTIQCQVDSQVTMMFWYRQQPGQSLTLIATANQGSEATYESGFVIDKFPISRPNLTFSTLTVSNMSPEDSSIYLCSVLQGAGYTFGSGTRLTVV.

CDR3 coding DNA: TGTGCCAGCAGTGTGATTCCAGGGGGAAATCAGCCCCAGCATTTT. Its translation is CASSVIPGGNQPQHF. The gene calls are TRBV6-4 and TRBJ1-5; 7 bases are a match to TRBD1. Germline V gene sequence: CDR1 MRHNA, CDR2 SNTAGT. Germline trimming cut 4 bases from V and 4 bases from J; bases unmatched to any gene: 7. The CDR3 runs 15 residues.

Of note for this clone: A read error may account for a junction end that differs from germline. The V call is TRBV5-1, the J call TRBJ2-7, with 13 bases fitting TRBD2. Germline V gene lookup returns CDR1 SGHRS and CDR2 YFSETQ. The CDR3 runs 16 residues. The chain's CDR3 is CARSLGGTSGAYEQYF. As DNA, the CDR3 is TGCGCCCGCAGCTTGGGGGGGACTAGCGGGGCCTACGAGCAGTACTTC.

The CDR3 region is CSASRQARELFF. The CDR3 region has the DNA TGCAGTGCTAGTCGACAGGCCAGGGAGCTGTTTTTT. V gene TRBV20-1 combines with J gene TRBJ2-2, with D possibly TRBD1 on 6 matching bases. There are 12 residues in the CDR3. V dropped 3 bases and J dropped 9 bases, with 11 bases sitting between them. CDR1 DFQATT and CDR2 SNEGSKA come from the germline V gene (reference sequence).

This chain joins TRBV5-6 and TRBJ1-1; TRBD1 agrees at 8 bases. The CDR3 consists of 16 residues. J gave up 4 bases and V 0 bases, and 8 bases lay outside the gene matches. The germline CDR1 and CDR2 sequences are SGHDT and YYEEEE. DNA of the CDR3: TGTGCCAGCAGCTTGGCGGGGCAGGGGGCAGCCACTGAAGCTTTCTTT. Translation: CASSLAGQGAATEAFF. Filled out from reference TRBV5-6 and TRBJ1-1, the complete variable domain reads DAGVTQSPTHLIKTRGQQVTLRCSPKSGHDTVSWYQQALGQGPQFIFQYYEEEERQRGNFPDRFSGHQFPNYSSELNVNALLLGDSALYLCASSLAGQGAATEAFFGQGTRLTVV.

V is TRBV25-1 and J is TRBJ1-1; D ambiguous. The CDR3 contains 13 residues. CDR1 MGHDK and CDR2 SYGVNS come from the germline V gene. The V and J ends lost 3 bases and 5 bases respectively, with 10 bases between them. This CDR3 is CASSEVPGTEAFF. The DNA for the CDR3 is TGTGCCAGCAGTGAGGTGCCGGGGACTGAAGCTTTCTTT.

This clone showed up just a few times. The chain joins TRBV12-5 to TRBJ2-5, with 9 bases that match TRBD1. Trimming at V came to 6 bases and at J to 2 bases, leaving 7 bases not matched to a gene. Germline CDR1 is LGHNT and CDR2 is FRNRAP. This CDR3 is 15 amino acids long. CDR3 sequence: CASGRGTGWQETQYF. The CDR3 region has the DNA TGTGCTAGTGGGCGGGGGACAGGGTGGCAAGAGACCCAGTACTTC. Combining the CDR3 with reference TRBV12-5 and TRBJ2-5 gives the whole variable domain DARVTQTPRHKVTEMGQEVTMRCQPILGHNTVFWYRQTMMQGLELLAYFRNRAPLDDSGMPKDRFSAEMPDATLATLKIQPSEPRDSAVYFCASGRGTGWQETQYFGPGTRLLVL.

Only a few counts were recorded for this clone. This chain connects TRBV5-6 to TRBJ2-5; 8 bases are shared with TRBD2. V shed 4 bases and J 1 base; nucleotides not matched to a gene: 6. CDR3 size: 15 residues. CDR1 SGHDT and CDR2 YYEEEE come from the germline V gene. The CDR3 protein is CASSLRGGGQETQYF. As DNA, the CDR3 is TGTGCCAGCAGCCTCCGGGGGGGAGGCCAAGAGACCCAGTACTTC.

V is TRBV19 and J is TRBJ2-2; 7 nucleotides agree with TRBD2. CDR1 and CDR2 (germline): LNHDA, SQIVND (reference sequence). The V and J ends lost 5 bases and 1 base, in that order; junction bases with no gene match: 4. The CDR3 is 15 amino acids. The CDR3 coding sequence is TGTGCCAGTAGTCGAGTAGCGGGGAACACCGGGGAGCTGTTTTTT. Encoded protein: CASSRVAGNTGELFF.

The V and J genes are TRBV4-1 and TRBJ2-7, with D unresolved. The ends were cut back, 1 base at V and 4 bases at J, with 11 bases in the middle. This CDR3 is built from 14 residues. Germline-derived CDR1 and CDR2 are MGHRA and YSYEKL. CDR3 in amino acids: CASSQGSRAYEQYF. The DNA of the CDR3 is TGCGCCAGCAGCCAAGGTTCAAGAGCTTACGAGCAGTACTTC.

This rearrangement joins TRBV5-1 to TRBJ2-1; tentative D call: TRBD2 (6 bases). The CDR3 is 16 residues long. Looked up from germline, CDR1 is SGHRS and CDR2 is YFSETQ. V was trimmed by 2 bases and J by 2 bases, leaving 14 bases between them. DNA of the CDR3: TGCGCCAGCAGCTTTAATTCAGCGGGTGCCTACAATGAGCAGTTCTTC. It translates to CASSFNSAGAYNEQFF. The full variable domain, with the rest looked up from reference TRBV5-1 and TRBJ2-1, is KAGVTQTPRYLIKTRGQQVTLSCSPISGHRSVSWYQQTPGQGLQFLFEYFSETQRNKGNFPGRFSGRQFSNSRSEMNVSTLELGDSALYLCASSFNSAGAYNEQFFGPGTRLTVL.

For the CDR3, the DNA is TGTGCCAGCCGATCACAGGGTCTCGAAGGTAATGAGCAGTTCTTC. Encoded protein: CASRSQGLEGNEQFF. This chain connects TRBV6-5 to TRBJ2-1, with D perhaps TRBD1 (6 bases). Deletions cut 8 bases from V and 7 bases from J, with 21 bases between. CDR1 is MNHEY and CDR2 is SVGAGI in the germline V gene. This CDR3 has 15 amino acids.

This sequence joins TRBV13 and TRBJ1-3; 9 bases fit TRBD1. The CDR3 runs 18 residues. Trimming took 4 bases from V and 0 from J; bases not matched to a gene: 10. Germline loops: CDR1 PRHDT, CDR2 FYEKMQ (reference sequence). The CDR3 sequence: CASSYSTGGVRSGNTIYF. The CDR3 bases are TGTGCCAGCAGCTATTCAACAGGGGGCGTCCGCTCTGGAAACACCATATATTTT.

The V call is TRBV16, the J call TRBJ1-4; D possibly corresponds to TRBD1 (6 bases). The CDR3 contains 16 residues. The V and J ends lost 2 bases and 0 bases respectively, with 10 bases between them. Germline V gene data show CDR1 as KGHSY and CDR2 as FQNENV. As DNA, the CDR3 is TGTGCCAGCAGCCAACCCACAGGGCCAACTAATGAAAAACTGTTTTTT. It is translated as CASSQPTGPTNEKLFF. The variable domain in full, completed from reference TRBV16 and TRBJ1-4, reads GEEVAQTPKHLVRGEGQKAKLYCAPIKGHSYVFWYQQVLKNEFKFLISFQNENVFDETGMPKERFSAKCLPNSPCSLEIQATKLEDSAVYFCASSQPTGPTNEKLFFGSGTQLSVL.

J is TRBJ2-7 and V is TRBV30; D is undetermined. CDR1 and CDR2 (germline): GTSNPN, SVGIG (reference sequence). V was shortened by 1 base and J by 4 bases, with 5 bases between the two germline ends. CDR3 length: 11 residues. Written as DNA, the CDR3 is TGTGCCTGGAGTGGACAATACGAGCAGTACTTC. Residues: CAWSGQYEQYF.

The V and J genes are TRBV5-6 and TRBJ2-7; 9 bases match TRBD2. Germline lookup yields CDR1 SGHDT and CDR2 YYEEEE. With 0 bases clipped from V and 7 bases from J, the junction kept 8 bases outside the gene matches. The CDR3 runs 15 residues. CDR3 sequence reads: CASSLGGGGLAEQYF. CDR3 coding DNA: TGTGCCAGCAGCTTGGGGGGCGGGGGACTAGCTGAGCAGTACTTC.

The CDR3 is CASSPLGQGTGETQYF. CDR3 nucleotides: TGTGCCAGCTCACCCTTGGGACAGGGGACGGGAGAGACCCAGTACTTC. The V gene is TRBV18, the J gene TRBJ2-5, with 10 positions matching TRBD1. Looked up from germline, CDR1 is KGHSH and CDR2 is LQKENI. The trim removed 3 bases at V and 4 bases at J, leaving 8 bases unmatched. The CDR3 sequence is 16 residues long.